The 32 T cell receptor beta chains below come from one sample, sequenced in a study of T cell responses to AZD1222 COVID-19 vaccine. Sequencing was performed with immunoSEQ multiplex PCR; in TCRdb, only in-frame clones are kept and a portion is missing. The data contain under 200,000 clones, roughly 91% of them singletons. This specimen was peripheral blood, taken 28 days after the second AZD1222 dose. These receptors came from an adult who received the AZD1222 COVID-19 vaccine.

The chain employs TRBV6-4 and TRBJ2-1; 7 bases are a match to TRBD2. Germline values: CDR1 MRHNA, CDR2 SNTAGT. V trimming: 4 bases; J trimming: 5 bases; junction bases outside the gene matches: 8. This CDR3 has 15 amino acids. The CDR3 spells CASSARPSGHNEQFF. CDR3 sequence (DNA): TGTGCCAGCAGTGCGAGGCCTAGCGGACACAATGAGCAGTTCTTC.

The V gene is TRBV6-5, the J gene TRBJ2-7; 12 nucleotides match TRBD2. V shed 6 bases and J 5 bases; nucleotides not matched to a gene: 8. Per the germline V gene, CDR1 is MNHEY and CDR2 is SVGAGI. This CDR3 region has 15 residues. The CDR3 is CASRLGLAGSHEQYF. The CDR3 DNA reads TGTGCCAGCAGATTGGGACTAGCGGGTTCCCACGAGCAGTACTTC.

The chain joins TRBV30 to TRBJ2-7; D ambiguous. Per germline, CDR1 GTSNPN and CDR2 SVGIG (reference sequence). This CDR3 is 14 amino acids long. V dropped 1 base and J dropped 8 bases, with 18 bases sitting between them. CDR3 in amino acids: CAWSELTPAKKQYF. The DNA for the CDR3 is TGTGCCTGGAGTGAATTAACGCCGGCTAAGAAGCAGTACTTC.

This chain connects TRBV9 to TRBJ1-2, with unresolved D. Germline lookup yields CDR1 SGDLS and CDR2 YYNGEE. This CDR3 comprises 13 residues. The V end lost 10 bases, the J end lost 8 bases, and 21 bases lay between the germline ends. CDR3 loop: CALNEGPFWGYTF. The CDR3, as DNA: TGTGCCCTCAACGAGGGCCCTTTCTGGGGCTACACCTTC.

The V gene is TRBV6-2 or TRBV6-3, the J gene TRBJ2-7, with 11 positions matching TRBD2. CDR3 length: 15 amino acids. In germline, CDR1 is MNHEY, CDR2 SVGEGT. Unmatched junction bases numbered 6, after V lost 6 bases and J lost 2 bases. The CDR3 region has the DNA TGTGCCAGCAGCTCCGGGACTAGCGGTCCCTACGAGCAGTACTTC. Amino acids: CASSSGTSGPYEQYF.

The V and J genes are TRBV5-1 and TRBJ1-4; D may be TRBD1 (5 bases). Germline values: CDR1 SGHRS, CDR2 YFSETQ. The CDR3 totals 15 residues. Trimming pared 4 bases from V and 8 bases from J, leaving 18 bases between. CDR3 sequence reads: CASSPRDGAREKLFF. The CDR3 region has the DNA TGCGCCAGCAGCCCCCGGGACGGGGCGCGGGAAAAACTGTTTTTT.

This chain uses TRBV7-9 with TRBJ2-1; 13 bases are shared with TRBD2. Germline V lookup: CDR1 SEHNR, CDR2 FQNEAQ (reference sequence). The CDR3 has 17 residues. With 3 bases clipped from V and 5 bases from J, the junction kept 7 bases outside the gene matches. Here the CDR3 DNA reads TGTGCCAGCAGCTTTGAGGGACTAGCGGGAAGTCACAATGAGCAGTTCTTC. It yields the protein CASSFEGLAGSHNEQFF.

This sequence joins TRBV28 and TRBJ2-1; 8 nucleotides match TRBD2. The CDR3 loop spans 16 amino acids. Germline V lookup: CDR1 MDHEN, CDR2 SYDVKM. V was pared by 4 bases and J by 4 bases, with 9 bases of the junction left unmatched. The CDR3 loop is CASSSGASGSYNEQFF. CDR3 DNA: TGTGCCAGCAGTTCTGGGGCTAGCGGGTCTTACAATGAGCAGTTCTTC.

As concerns this clone: Other DNA variants within this sample encode the same CDR3. This chain links TRBV28 with TRBJ1-2; perhaps TRBD1 as D (6 bases). V lost 10 bases to trimming and J lost 4 bases, with 19 bases between them. There are 14 residues in the CDR3. Germline CDR1 reads MDHEN; CDR2 reads SYDVKM. DNA for the CDR3: TGTGCCACCCAGACAGGTGTGAGATTCTATGGCTACACCTTC. Protein sequence: CATQTGVRFYGYTF.

This clone was counted between two and nine times. The rearrangement joins TRBV7-2 to TRBJ2-1; perhaps TRBD2 as D (5 bases). Between the trimmed V and J ends, which lost 1 base and 5 bases, there was a span of 15 bases. The V gene's germline CDR1 is SGHTA and CDR2 FQGNSA. This CDR3 has 16 residues. CDR3 residues: CASSLESGWANNEQFF. The CDR3 DNA sequence: TGTGCCAGCAGCTTAGAGAGCGGCTGGGCTAACAATGAGCAGTTCTTC.

The CDR3 nucleotides read TGTGCCAGCAGTCCTGGACAGCAGAGCTCCTACGAGCAGTACTTC. It codes for CASSPGQQSSYEQYF. This chain links TRBV6-5 with TRBJ2-7; D possibly corresponds to TRBD1 (6 bases). CDR1 and CDR2 (germline): MNHEY, SVGAGI. V shed 5 bases and J shed 0 bases, with 14 bases lying between them. The CDR3 runs to 15 residues.

The genes are TRBV11-3 and TRBJ2-6; 7 positions match TRBD2. V lost 5 bases to trimming and J lost 2 bases; unmatched junction nucleotides: 6. This CDR3 spans 16 amino acids. Germline V lookup: CDR1 SGHNT, CDR2 YENEEA. The CDR3 loop is CASSPAGVAGANVLTF. The CDR3 nucleotides are TGTGCCAGCAGCCCCGCGGGGGTGGCTGGGGCCAACGTCCTGACTTTC.

CDR3 in amino acids: CSQTGVGKETQYF. The CDR3 coding sequence is TGCAGCCAAACGGGGGTGGGGAAAGAGACCCAGTACTTC. V is TRBV29-1 and J is TRBJ2-5, with D possibly TRBD2 on 6 matching bases. The ends were cut back, 8 bases at V and 3 bases at J, with 16 bases in the middle. Germline CDR1 SQVTM, CDR2 ANQGSEA. The CDR3 is 13 residues long.

The genes are TRBV19 and TRBJ2-6; D possibly corresponds to TRBD1 (6 bases). V gave up 5 bases and J gave up 8 bases, with 16 bases separating them. Germline CDR1 reads LNHDA; CDR2 reads SQIVND (reference sequence). The CDR3 has 15 residues. This CDR3 is CASSPETGQPNVLTF. The CDR3 DNA sequence: TGTGCCAGTAGTCCCGAGACAGGTCAACCCAACGTCCTGACTTTC.

V gene TRBV23-1 combines with J gene TRBJ1-5, with 7 bases aligning to TRBD1. TRBV23-1 has ORF status, its function being uncertain. V lost 2 bases, J lost 2 bases, and 6 bases stayed unmatched. The CDR3 contains 16 residues. DNA for the CDR3: TGCGCCAGCAGTCAAAGGGACAGTAGGGGCAATCAGCCCCAGCATTTT. Translated, it gives CASSQRDSRGNQPQHF.

J is TRBJ2-7 and V is TRBV11-2; D ambiguous. The CDR3 loop spans 13 amino acids. Germline V gives CDR1 SGHAT, CDR2 FQNNGV. Trimming removed 1 base at V and 2 bases at J, with 6 bases between. Written as DNA, the CDR3 is TGTGCCAGCAGCTTAGGGGCGGCCTACGAGCAGTACTTC. This translates into CASSLGAAYEQYF.

The chain carries TRBV28 and TRBJ2-1, with D tentatively TRBD2 (7 bases). This CDR3 has 16 residues. Germline loops: CDR1 MDHEN, CDR2 SYDVKM. V was cut by 5 bases and J by 3 bases, with 17 bases left in between. CDR3 bases: TGTGCCAGCAGTCCCCCGGGGGGCGGGTTCTACAATGAGCAGTTCTTC. This gives the protein CASSPPGGGFYNEQFF. Drawing the rest from reference TRBV28 and TRBJ2-1, the complete variable domain is DVKVTQSSRYLVKRTGEKVFLECVQDMDHENMFWYRQDPGLGLRLIYFSYDVKMKEKGDIPEGYSVSREKKERFSLILESASTNQTSMYLCASSPPGGGFYNEQFFGPGTRLTVL.

V and J are TRBV11-2 and TRBJ2-7; 9 bases align to TRBD1. Germline values: CDR1 SGHAT, CDR2 FQNNGV. Germline trimming cut 1 base from V and 1 base from J; bases unmatched to any gene: 11. This CDR3 is built from 18 residues. CDR3 nucleotide sequence: TGTGCCAGCAGCTTAGGAACAAGACGGGACAGGGTTTCCTACGAGCAGTACTTC. Its protein product is CASSLGTRRDRVSYEQYF.

The rearrangement joins TRBV15 to TRBJ2-1; 8 positions agree with TRBD1. Germline-derived CDR1 and CDR2 are LNHNV and YYDKDF (reference sequence). V trimming: 5 bases; J trimming: 5 bases; junction bases outside the gene matches: 14. The CDR3 has 17 amino acids. In DNA, the CDR3 is TGTGCCACCAGCCCCTTCTCCGGGACAGGTTACGACAATGAGCAGTTCTTC. Residues: CATSPFSGTGYDNEQFF.

The V gene is TRBV28, the J gene TRBJ2-7, with TRBD1 as a possible D gene (6 bases). V was cut by 4 bases and J by 6 bases, with 16 bases left in between. In germline, CDR1 is MDHEN, CDR2 SYDVKM. This CDR3 spans 14 amino acids. Here the CDR3 reads CASSSGVGVSEQYF. The CDR3 DNA follows: TGTGCCAGCAGTTCAGGGGTAGGAGTTTCCGAGCAGTACTTC.

This clone was seen a single time. J is TRBJ1-2 and V is TRBV19; D not resolved. Trimming left V 1 base short and J 7 bases short, with 7 bases between. This CDR3 is built from 12 residues. In germline, CDR1 is LNHDA, CDR2 SQIVND (reference sequence). The DNA of the CDR3 is TGTGCCAGTAGTATAGTTAACGCTGGCTACACCTTC. Residues: CASSIVNAGYTF.

The chain joins TRBV6-2 or TRBV6-3 to TRBJ2-3, with 11 bases aligning to TRBD2. CDR3 size: 19 residues. The ends lost 0 bases at V and 0 bases at J; junction bases unmatched: 8. Looked up from germline, CDR1 is MNHEY and CDR2 is SVGEGT. This CDR3 reads CASSYSSGGLAASTDTQYF. In nucleotides, the CDR3 is TGTGCCAGCAGTTACTCGAGTGGGGGACTAGCGGCTAGCACAGATACGCAGTATTTT.

The chain combines TRBV6-6 with TRBJ2-5; 9 bases agree with TRBD1. V dropped 4 bases and J dropped 7; count of bases not matched to a gene: 4. This CDR3 has 13 amino acids. In germline, CDR1 is MNHNY, CDR2 SVGAGI (reference sequence). For the CDR3, the DNA is TGTGCCAGCAGTTCGACAGGGGGGGGGACCCAGTACTTC. Its translation: CASSSTGGGTQYF.

The rearrangement joins TRBV27 to TRBJ2-7; maybe TRBD2 (5 bases). CDR1 and CDR2 (germline): MNHEY, SMNVEV (reference sequence). This CDR3 has 13 residues. V shed 2 bases and J shed 6 bases, with 11 bases lying between them. The DNA of the CDR3 is TGTGCCAGCAGTTTAGTAGGTCGGGGCGAGCAGTACTTC. Protein: CASSLVGRGEQYF.

This chain joins TRBV19 and TRBJ2-2; a possible D gene is TRBD2 (5 bases). This CDR3 is built from 13 residues. Germline CDR1 LNHDA, CDR2 SQIVND (reference sequence). The ends were cut back, 5 bases at V and 5 bases at J, with 9 bases in the middle. CDR3 DNA sequence: TGTGCCAGTAGTCCACGGGAAACCGGGGAGCTGTTTTTT. Amino acid sequence: CASSPRETGELFF.

This sequence joins TRBV29-1 and TRBJ2-1; 7 bases agree with TRBD2. Trimming cost V 4 bases and J 4 bases; bases outside gene matches: 4. The CDR3 has 13 residues. In germline, CDR1 is SQVTM, CDR2 ANQGSEA. The CDR3 reads CSVGASGYNEQFF. In nucleotides, the CDR3 is TGCAGCGTTGGGGCTAGCGGTTACAATGAGCAGTTCTTC.

The chain uses TRBV9 and TRBJ2-3, with 12 bases that match TRBD2. Germline CDR1 SGDLS, CDR2 YYNGEE. The junction had 17 bases not matched to a gene; V was cut back by 4 bases and J by 5 bases. CDR3 length: 19 residues. The CDR3 protein is CASSHPLSSSGRVVDTQYF. The CDR3 DNA is TGTGCCAGCAGCCATCCCTTGAGCTCTAGCGGGAGGGTAGTAGATACGCAGTATTTT.

The CDR3 region is CASSRLGGVNEQFF. CDR3 nucleotide sequence: TGTGCCAGCAGCCGCCTAGGGGGGGTCAATGAGCAGTTCTTC. The rearrangement uses TRBV4-2 and TRBJ2-1, with D perhaps TRBD2 (7 bases). Germline V gene lookup returns CDR1 LGHNA and CDR2 YNFKEQ. Trimming took 4 bases from V and 6 from J, leaving 13 bases between them. CDR3 size: 14 residues.

J is TRBJ1-5 and V is TRBV5-5; possible D gene TRBD1, 6 bases. The V and J ends lost 1 base and 3 bases respectively, with 11 bases between them. The CDR3 totals 15 residues. Germline values: CDR1 SGHKS, CDR2 YYEKEE (reference sequence). This CDR3 reads CASSLIGQFNQPQHF. In nucleotides, the CDR3 is TGTGCCAGCAGCTTGATAGGACAGTTCAATCAGCCCCAGCATTTT.

V gene TRBV28 combines with J gene TRBJ1-3; 7 nucleotides line up with TRBD1. The CDR3 sequence is 17 residues long. V lost 6 bases, J lost 0 bases, and 11 bases stayed unmatched. From germline, CDR1 is MDHEN and CDR2 SYDVKM. The CDR3 nucleotides read TGTGCCAGCAGCGCGGCACAGGGGTTTAGCTCTGGAAACACCATATATTTT. Amino acids: CASSAAQGFSSGNTIYF.

The V gene is TRBV7-8, the J gene TRBJ2-2, with TRBD2 as a possible D gene (6 bases). CDR1 and CDR2 from the germline V gene are SGHVS and FQNEAQ. Trimming removed 5 bases at V and 6 bases at J, with 16 bases between. CDR3 length: 15 amino acids. The DNA of the CDR3 is TGTGCCAGCAGCCCCCGGAGGGCCAAAGCCGGGGAGCTGTTTTTT. Protein product: CASSPRRAKAGELFF.

The chain recombines TRBV5-1 with TRBJ2-7; TRBD2 matches at 7 bases. V shed 1 base and J 0 bases; nucleotides not matched to a gene: 4. CDR1 and CDR2 from the germline V gene are SGHRS and YFSETQ. This CDR3 comprises 15 residues. The CDR3 is CASSLSGGSSYEQYF. The CDR3 coding sequence is TGCGCCAGCAGCTTGAGCGGCGGGAGCTCCTACGAGCAGTACTTC.